This T cell receptor beta chain was found in a study of blood T cell repertoires in COVID-19. Germline lookup yields CDR1 MNHEY and CDR2 SMNVEV (reference sequence). Trimming at V came to 2 bases and at J to 1 base, leaving 2 bases not matched to a gene. This CDR3 comprises 15 residues. The method was immunoSEQ multiplex PCR; TCRdb's version includes in-frame clones alone and lacks a portion of them. The sample records over 75,000 clones, 60% to 85% being singletons. The source of this sequence is a human donor in a cohort sampled during active COVID-19. Sequencing used peripheral blood. This chain links TRBV27 with TRBJ2-1; 7 positions agree with TRBD1. Here the CDR3 DNA reads TGTGCCAGCAGTTTAGACAGGGCATCCTACAATGAGCAGTTCTTC. Translating gives CASSLDRASYNEQFF.